This TCR beta chain was recorded in a study of blood T cell repertoires in COVID-19. Study summary: T cells, B-cell-depleted T cells, or PBMCs supplied cDNA or gDNA.

Only in-frame clones appear in the TCRdb table, and some are missing; sequencing was by immunoSEQ multiplex PCR. The data contain a few hundred thousand clones, about 87% of them singletons. There are a few counts of this clone. Material: PBMCs or T cells enriched from blood (not recorded which). The TCR comes from a man in his forties or fifties in a cohort exposed to, infected with or recovered from COVID-19 (not recorded which).

The CDR3 spells CASSLQGGAPVGGELFF. The CDR3 DNA sequence: TGCGCCAGCAGCTTACAGGGGGGCGCGCCGGTCGGCGGGGAGCTGTTTTTT. This chain joins TRBV5-1 and TRBJ2-2; 8 bases are a match to TRBD1. Germline CDR1 reads SGHRS; CDR2 reads YFSETQ. The length of the CDR3 is 17 residues. With 2 bases clipped from V and 7 bases from J, the junction kept 13 bases outside the gene matches.